What follows are 21 T cell receptor beta chains derived from one specimen sequenced in a study of blood T cell repertoires in COVID-19. The data were produced by immunoSEQ multiplex PCR, yet TCRdb's version contains in-frame clones alone and is incomplete. The sample has under 250,000 clones, 84% seen once. Sequenced input: peripheral blood. Receptors originate from a middle-aged woman who had recovered from COVID-19.

CDR3 loop: CASSLTTGNTGELFF. The CDR3 DNA reads as TGTGCCAGCAGCTTGACGACAGGGAACACCGGGGAGCTGTTTTTT. The chain carries TRBV11-3 and TRBJ2-2, with D possibly TRBD1 on 6 matching bases. This CDR3 is built from 15 residues. Trimming removed 3 bases from V and 1 base from J, with 9 bases in between. Germline CDR1 and CDR2: SGHNT and YENEEA.

The gene calls are TRBV5-8 and TRBJ1-1; D remains ambiguous. The V end was cut by 4 bases, the J end by 1 base, with 23 bases between. CDR1 SGHTS and CDR2 YDEGEE come from the germline V gene. The CDR3 length is 18 residues. CDR3 in DNA: TGTGCCAGCAGCCCGGAGGTCTGGGTATGGCGGACGAACACTGAAGCTTTCTTT. Encoded protein: CASSPEVWVWRTNTEAFF.

J is TRBJ2-3 and V is TRBV6-6, with D possibly matching TRBD2 (6 bases). V was shortened by 6 bases and J by 6 bases, with 22 bases between the two germline ends. The CDR3 runs 16 residues. The germline V gene has CDR1 MNHNY and CDR2 SVGAGI (reference sequence). The CDR3 DNA reads as TGTGCCAGCAGAACCCTCCGGGCGGGGCCTGGGGATACGCAGTATTTT. Encoded protein: CASRTLRAGPGDTQYF.

The gene calls are TRBV6-6 and TRBJ2-2; 7 bases are a match to TRBD2. The CDR3 loop spans 13 amino acids. Germline CDR1 reads MNHNY; CDR2 reads SVGAGI (reference sequence). J was trimmed by 6 bases and V by 9 bases; bases with no gene match: 7. Here the CDR3 DNA reads TGTGCCAGTAGCGGGTTCGTCCCCGGGGAGCTGTTTTTT. As protein: CASSGFVPGELFF.

V usage is TRBV6-5 and J usage is TRBJ1-2, with 7 bases fitting TRBD1. Germline assignment: CDR1 MNHEY and CDR2 SVGAGI. The CDR3 covers 13 residues. V lost 6 bases, J lost 5 bases, and 6 bases stayed unmatched. CDR3 sequence: CASRLGTAYGYTF. DNA for the CDR3: TGTGCCAGCAGACTAGGGACAGCGTATGGCTACACCTTC.

The chain employs TRBV9 and TRBJ2-1; no reliable D call. Deletions cut 4 bases from V and 2 bases from J, with 16 bases between. The CDR3 sequence is 16 residues long. The germline V gene has CDR1 SGDLS and CDR2 YYNGEE. The CDR3 bases are TGTGCCAGCAGCACAAGGTTGTCAGGTACCTACAATGAGCAGTTCTTC. This codes for CASSTRLSGTYNEQFF. The full variable domain, completed using reference TRBV9 and TRBJ2-1, is DSGVTQTPKHLITATGQRVTLRCSPRSGDLSVYWYQQSLDQGLQFLIQYYNGEERAKGNILERFSAQQFPDLHSELNLSSLELGDSALYFCASSTRLSGTYNEQFFGPGTRLTVL.

The chain recombines TRBV6-5 with TRBJ1-1; D gene unclear. The CDR3 consists of 14 residues. Trimming removed 2 bases from V and 2 bases from J, with 9 bases in between. Germline lookup yields CDR1 MNHEY and CDR2 SVGAGI. The CDR3 bases are TGTGCCAGCAGTTACAGCGGATATAACACTGAAGCTTTCTTT. It translates to CASSYSGYNTEAFF.

The V and J genes are TRBV20-1 and TRBJ2-7; 8 bases are shared with TRBD2. This CDR3 is built from 13 residues. Germline CDR1 DFQATT, CDR2 SNEGSKA (reference sequence). V dropped 3 bases and J dropped 4; count of bases not matched to a gene: 5. The CDR3 spells CSASSGIQYEQYF. The CDR3 bases are TGCAGTGCTAGTAGCGGGATCCAATACGAGCAGTACTTC.

The chain recombines TRBV5-4 with TRBJ1-2; D is unresolved. CDR1 is SGHNT, CDR2 YYREEE, per germline (reference sequence). The CDR3 sequence is 11 residues long. V shed 4 bases and J shed 8 bases, with 9 bases lying between them. The CDR3 sequence: CASSGIQGYTF. The CDR3 DNA sequence: TGTGCCAGCAGCGGCATACAGGGCTACACCTTC.

This chain uses TRBV15 with TRBJ2-2, with no clear D. This CDR3 has 16 residues. Between the trimmed V and J ends, which lost 0 bases and 6 bases, there was a span of 14 bases. Looked up from germline, CDR1 is LNHNV and CDR2 is YYDKDF (reference sequence). The chain's CDR3 is CATSREVRFLPGELFF. CDR3 DNA sequence: TGTGCCACCAGCAGAGAGGTCAGGTTCCTGCCCGGGGAGCTGTTTTTT. The whole variable domain, remainder taken from reference TRBV15 and TRBJ2-2, is DAMVIQNPRYQVTQFGKPVTLSCSQTLNHNVMYWYQQKSSQAPKLLFHYYDKDFNNEADTPDNFQSRRPNTSFCFLDIRSPGLGDTAMYLCATSREVRFLPGELFFGEGSRLTVL.

The chain couples TRBV7-2 to TRBJ1-3; maybe TRBD1 (5 bases). In germline, CDR1 is SGHTA, CDR2 FQGNSA. The CDR3 covers 16 residues. V lost 7 bases and J 4 bases, leaving 20 bases between the germline ends. CDR3 DNA: TGTGCCAGCACCGGGAGGGTAGGGGCGGCGGGAAACACCATATATTTT. Translating it yields CASTGRVGAAGNTIYF.

The J gene is TRBJ1-2, the V gene TRBV12-3 or TRBV12-4, with D tentatively TRBD1 (5 bases). Trimming removed 7 bases from V and 2 bases from J, with 11 bases in between. The CDR3 runs 13 residues. CDR3 coding DNA: TGTGCCAGCACCTCGACAGTGAACTATGGCTACACCTTC. This translates into CASTSTVNYGYTF.

This clone was observed a few times. This specimen includes other DNA sequences encoding the same CDR3. The chain uses TRBV11-2 and TRBJ1-4, with 8 nucleotides matching TRBD1. J was trimmed by 4 bases and V by 5 bases; bases with no gene match: 3. CDR3 length: 14 residues. The germline gives CDR1 SGHAT, CDR2 FQNNGV. DNA for the CDR3: TGTGCCAGCAGCCGGACAGGGTTTAATGAAAAACTGTTTTTT. Translation: CASSRTGFNEKLFF.

The V and J genes are TRBV6-6 and TRBJ1-5, with D uncertain. The CDR3 length is 15 residues. Germline V gene lookup returns CDR1 MNHNY and CDR2 SVGAGI (reference sequence). The germline V and J ends were trimmed by 3 bases and 0 bases, with 9 bases remaining between them. The CDR3, as DNA: TGTGCCAGCAGTTATGAGGGATATAGCAATCAGCCCCAGCATTTT. Translated: CASSYEGYSNQPQHF.

This clone was counted only a few times. This sequence joins TRBV2 and TRBJ2-7, with D perhaps TRBD1 (5 bases). The CDR3 totals 12 residues. The germline gives CDR1 SNHLY, CDR2 FYNNEI. With 6 bases removed from V and 6 bases from J, the gap between germline ends came to 12 bases. The DNA for the CDR3 is TGTGCCAGCAGGCTTCAGGGAAGCGAGCAGTACTTC. Translating gives CASRLQGSEQYF.

CDR3: CASSHPGTGDNSPLHF. DNA of the CDR3: TGCGCCAGCAGTCACCCAGGGACAGGGGATAATTCACCCCTCCACTTT. The chain employs TRBV23-1 and TRBJ1-6; 10 bases map to TRBD1. Being an ORF, TRBV23-1 has a function that is uncertain. Unmatched junction bases numbered 4, after V lost 3 bases and J lost 5 bases. CDR3 length: 16 amino acids.

The chain uses TRBV28 and TRBJ1-2, with 11 bases fitting TRBD1. V gave up 7 bases and J gave up 6 bases; unmatched junction bases: 10. This CDR3 spans 15 amino acids. The germline V gene encodes CDR1 MDHEN and CDR2 SYDVKM. CDR3 protein: CASTLPQDRGHGYTF. DNA of the CDR3: TGTGCCAGCACCTTACCACAGGACAGGGGGCATGGCTACACCTTC.

This clone came up a few times. The rearrangement links TRBV7-2 to TRBJ1-2, with TRBD1 identical over 7 bases. The CDR3 totals 17 residues. V lost 1 base to trimming and J lost 4 bases; unmatched junction nucleotides: 12. Germline V gene lookup returns CDR1 SGHTA and CDR2 FQGNSA. CDR3 sequence: CASSLGALSRGAYGYTF. CDR3 coding DNA: TGTGCCAGCAGCTTAGGAGCCCTAAGCAGGGGGGCCTATGGCTACACCTTC.

The J gene is TRBJ1-1, the V gene TRBV25-1; no clear D. V shed 3 bases and J shed 0 bases, with 8 bases lying between them. The CDR3 has 14 amino acids. The germline CDR1 and CDR2 sequences are MGHDK and SYGVNS. The CDR3, as DNA: TGTGCCAGCAGTGACCGGTTACTGAACACTGAAGCTTTCTTT. This encodes CASSDRLLNTEAFF.

In this sample, this clone turned up a few times. The gene calls are TRBV6-5 and TRBJ1-1, with 7 bases identical to TRBD1. CDR1 is MNHEY and CDR2 is SVGAGI in the germline V gene. CDR3 length: 15 amino acids. Losses at the gene ends were 5 bases for V and 4 bases for J; bases not matched to a gene: 10. The CDR3 here is CASSRKLQGGTEAFF. CDR3 nucleotide sequence: TGTGCCAGCAGTCGTAAACTCCAGGGGGGCACTGAAGCTTTCTTT.

The chain links TRBV18 to TRBJ1-2; 10 positions match TRBD1. This CDR3 region has 14 residues. CDR1 is KGHSH, CDR2 LQKENI, per germline. With V trimmed by 3 bases and J by 6 bases, 4 bases remained unmatched. This CDR3 reads CASSPGQGIDGYTF. In DNA, the CDR3 is TGTGCCAGCTCACCGGGACAGGGGATAGATGGCTACACCTTC.